This T cell receptor (beta chain) was sequenced during a study of CXCR3-negative and CXCR3-positive naive CD8 T cells (dated 2019 in TCRdb). About the investigation overall: In total, approximately 140 million TRB reads were obtained, which works out to roughly 1.5 +/- 0.3 million reads per library. Data from about 10 donors, pooled across two independent experiments, went into the diversity and physicochemical repertoire analyses. The TRBV-TRBJ cluster analysis covered naive subsets from roughly five donors and memory cells from 3 donors.

Sequencing took place on a NextSeq 550. The Human TCR Profiling Kit (MiLaboratory) was used to prepare UMI-labeled 5' RACE TRB cDNA libraries. cDNA synthesis used the entire amount of extracted RNA, and PCR amplification then used the entire amount of cDNA produced. Libraries were prepared in parallel with an identical number of PCR cycles. The authors processed their data as follows. About 53,000 +/- 9,400 unique UMI-labeled TRB cDNA molecules per library were extracted with MIGEC and MiXCR, with at least two reads per UMI required. An average of about 40,000 +/- 10,000 functional in-frame TRB CDR3 nucleotide clonotypes without stop codons was found per library. After each sample was downsampled to 5000 UMI-labeled TRB molecules, VDJtools was used to calculate diversity metrics such as normalized Shannon-Wiener and Chao1. Clonotype-size-weighted physicochemical properties of the central five CDR3 residues (interaction energy, strength, volume and Kidera factor 4) were computed in VDJtools. TCRdb reprocessed the reads, so every CDR3 protein sequence counts as one entry and DNA is not shown. TCRdb assigned the V and J calls; the authors' analysis was not used. The table held for this sample gives under 90,000 distinct CDR3 sequences. Of the sample, about 0.62% is held by the ten largest clones.

General study outcomes and caveats: Freshly isolated PBMCs were used for most assays because CXCR3 expression went down partially after cryopreservation. TRB CDR3s from CXCR3-positive naive cells showed higher hydrophobicity (lower Kidera factor 4), lower energy, and higher strength and volume indices than CXCR3-negative naive cells. Surface CD5, linked to self-reactivity in mice, was comparable between naive subsets; TCR interaction strength was therefore also inferred from TRB CDR3 physicochemical properties. Similar TRBV-TRBJ usage was shown by naive CXCR3-negative and CXCR3-positive cells from the same donor, whereas distinct patterns were shown by memory cells. Comparably high repertoire diversity was found in both naive subsets, whereas much lower repertoire diversity was found in memory CD8+ T cells.

The CDR3 runs 15 amino acids, cysteine and phenylalanine included. DNA for this receptor is not on file. Based on the germline V gene (reference sequence), the CDR1 and CDR2 sequences are MNHNY and SVGAGI. With respect to this clonotype: What antigen it recognizes has not been identified.

For each CD8+ T cell subset, flow sorting was done in triplicate, and 300,000 or so cells per subset went directly into RLT lysis buffer. To keep memory contaminants out, a stringent definition of naive CD8+ T cells was applied: CD45RO-CCR7+CD27+CD95-. Peripheral blood mononuclear cells were isolated from buffy coats using standard density gradient centrifugation. Naive CXCR3-negative and CXCR3-positive CD8+ T cells were flow-sorted using a FACSAria III. Total RNA was extracted from sorted cells with an RNeasy Mini Kit. The chain joins TRBV6-6 to TRBJ2-5; the TCRdb D gene call, TRBD2, has no DNA to confirm it. The clonotype originates from a human donor in good health. Some clones in this sample may be carry-over from other donors' samples. The sequencing sample was made of naive CXCR3+ CD8+ T cells from blood. Sample cell subset or site, as interpreted from the label and publication: CD45RO-CCR7+CD27+CD95- naive CD8+ T cells expressing CXCR3 (TNR3+). The encoded CDR3 is CASSYTSGRSETQYF.